This TCR beta chain was captured in a study of control samples from healthy donors and cancer patients. Trimming removed 10 bases from V and 2 bases from J; junction bases left unmatched: 9. Germline CDR1 reads WSHSY; CDR2 reads SAAADI. The CDR3 sequence is 16 residues long. Generated by immunoSEQ multiplex PCR, the TCRdb table keeps only in-frame clones and is missing some. The sample holds about 190,000 clones; roughly nine tenths are singletons and the top ten take approximately 1.8%. The genes are TRBV10-2 and TRBJ2-2, with 11 bases matching TRBD2. The receptor's source is a young man in good health. The sample was blood. The CDR3 loop reads CATIPSGGLNTGELFF. The CDR3, as DNA: TGCGCCACCATCCCTAGCGGGGGGTTAAACACCGGGGAGCTGTTTTTT.